The present T cell receptor (beta chain) was sequenced within a study of T cells after yellow fever vaccination. Study-wide points: The booster saw the reappearance of most primary-vaccination clones (nearly 98% CD4, 88% CD8). The appearance of a small share of clonotypes in both CD4 and CD8 compartments was observed.

Each CDR3 protein is one row after TCRdb ran MiXCR on the 5' RACE reads. The sample lists 150,000 to 200,000 distinct CDR3 sequences; roughly 6.2% were seen once. Trimming stripped 1 base from V and 0 bases from J, with 10 bases between. Germline V gene lookup returns CDR1 SGHTA and CDR2 FQGNSA. This CDR3 has 15 amino acids. This clonotype was recorded many times. Its antigen is undetermined. This sequence joins TRBV7-2 and TRBJ2-7; no reliable D call. The sequenced sample was CD4+ T cells sorted from PBMCs, obtained on the day of the first yellow fever vaccination. The source is a man between 18 and 29 years old who received the YFV17D yellow fever vaccine. The CDR3 nucleotides read TGTGCCAGCAGCTTAGTTGTCGGCAGCTCCTACGAGCAGTACTTC. Translating gives CASSLVVGSSYEQYF.